Following are 30 T cell receptor beta chains from one sample sequenced in a study of T cells in Graves' hyperthyroidism and ophthalmopathy (dated by TCRdb to between 2018 and 2020). The library was built by means of multiplex PCR. Instrument on record: Illumina HiSeq 2000. TCR beta CDR3 regions were amplified from RNA transcripts. For the first round of RT-PCR on the TCR CDR3, the HTBI primer set was used together with the Qiagen OneStep RT-PCR kit. In TCRdb, the public reads were trimmed at Q25 with fastp and aligned with MiXCR, with productive beta chains retained. A single entry per CDR3 protein holds the most common genes and DNA from its merged rows. The sample contains 160,000 or so distinct CDR3 sequences, over 7.5% of them found a single time. Over 20% of the sample lies in the top ten. The sequencing sample was made of blood. All receptors derive from a woman between 18 and 29 years old with Graves' hyperthyroidism that later progressed to Graves' ophthalmopathy.

This clonotype has ten or more counts. The CDR3 nucleotides are TGTGCCAGCCGTGGGGCAGGGGATATCAGGCCCCAGCATTTT. Translated, it gives CASRGAGDIRPQHF. The chain has TRBV6-1 and TRBJ1-5, with D possibly TRBD1 on 6 matching bases. With 8 bases removed from V and 9 bases from J, the gap between germline ends came to 20 bases. The CDR3 covers 14 residues. Germline CDR1 is MNHNS and CDR2 is SASEGT.

V and J are TRBV11-2 and TRBJ2-1; 10 nucleotides line up with TRBD1. The ends lost 5 bases at V and 6 bases at J; junction bases unmatched: 4. The CDR3 length is 14 residues. The germline V gene encodes CDR1 SGHAT and CDR2 FQNNGV. CDR3 in DNA: TGTGCCAGCAGCAGGACAGGGGGTGGCAATGAGCAGTTCTTC. Translated, it gives CASSRTGGGNEQFF.

Many counts were recorded for this clonotype. The chain links TRBV29-1 to TRBJ1-1; D may be TRBD1 (5 bases). This CDR3 contains 14 residues. V was shortened by 3 bases and J by 5 bases, with 16 bases between the two germline ends. Germline V gives CDR1 SQVTM, CDR2 ANQGSEA. For the CDR3, the DNA is TGCAGCGTTGAGTTAGGAGGGGTTTGGACTGAAGCTTTCTTT. Encoded protein: CSVELGGVWTEAFF.

This clonotype was counted at least ten times. The chain employs TRBV6-5 and TRBJ2-2, with a tentative D call TRBD1 (6 bases). Trimming removed 0 bases from V and 6 bases from J, with 14 bases in between. Germline V gives CDR1 MNHEY, CDR2 SVGAGI. This CDR3 comprises 16 residues. The CDR3 loop reads CASSYSAGVSAGELFF. CDR3 in DNA: TGTGCCAGCAGTTACTCGGCAGGGGTTAGTGCCGGGGAGCTGTTTTTT.

At least ten counts were recorded for this clonotype. The chain links TRBV7-2 to TRBJ2-3, with 11 bases identical to TRBD2. CDR1 is SGHTA and CDR2 is FQGNSA in the germline V gene. The V and J ends lost 3 bases and 7 bases, in that order; junction bases with no gene match: 6. This CDR3 contains 15 residues. Here the CDR3 DNA reads TGTGCCAGCAGCTTCCTTAGCGGGGGGGAGTATACGCAGTATTTT. Translation gives CASSFLSGGEYTQYF. Full variable domain (rest looked up from reference TRBV7-2 and TRBJ2-3): GAGVSQSPSNKVTEKGKDVELRCDPISGHTALYWYRQSLGQGLEFLIYFQGNSAPDKSGLPSDRFSAERTGGSVSTLTIQRTQQEDSAVYLCASSFLSGGEYTQYFGPGTRLTVL.

In this sample, this clonotype turned up many times. J is TRBJ2-5 and V is TRBV19; possibly TRBD1 for D (6 bases). Trimming took 1 base from V and 3 from J, leaving 9 bases between them. The V gene's germline CDR1 is LNHDA and CDR2 SQIVND (reference sequence). The CDR3 has 14 amino acids. The CDR3 DNA reads TGTGCCAGTAGTATAGTGCCAGGGGAAGAGACCCAGTACTTC. This codes for CASSIVPGEETQYF.

This clonotype was recorded at least ten times. V gene TRBV6-2 or TRBV6-3 combines with J gene TRBJ2-3, with 11 positions matching TRBD2. Germline assignment: CDR1 MNHEY and CDR2 SVGEGT. The CDR3 loop spans 22 amino acids. Trimming at V came to 2 bases and at J to 3 bases, leaving 22 bases not matched to a gene. The CDR3 region has the DNA TGTGCCAGCAGTTACCGACCGGCAGGGATCGGAACTAGCGGGAGTTTTACAGATACGCAGTATTTT. Translating it yields CASSYRPAGIGTSGSFTDTQYF.

This clonotype has a count of ten or more. The rearrangement joins TRBV12-3 or TRBV12-4 to TRBJ2-5; TRBD2 matches 12 bases. The CDR3 spans 16 residues. The V segment lost 6 bases and the J segment 5 bases; nucleotides outside the gene matches: 10. The CDR3 DNA sequence: TGTGCCAGCAGCCAATCACTAGCGGGGGGTTATGAGACCCAGTACTTC. It is translated as CASSQSLAGGYETQYF.

In its sample, this clonotype was seen many times. V usage is TRBV2 and J usage is TRBJ1-4, with TRBD1 matching 7 bases. J lost 7 bases, V lost 1 base, and 9 bases had no gene match. The length of the CDR3 is 16 residues. CDR1 and CDR2 (germline): SNHLY, FYNNEI. CDR3 region: CASSEGTGTEGEKLFF. As DNA, the CDR3 is TGTGCCAGCAGTGAAGGGACCGGGACAGAGGGTGAAAAACTGTTTTTT.

This clonotype was found many times. This chain links TRBV6-1 with TRBJ1-6, with TRBD1 as a possible D gene (6 bases). Trimming removed 4 bases at V and 9 bases at J, with 19 bases between. Germline values: CDR1 MNHNS, CDR2 SASEGT. The CDR3 is made up of 16 amino acids. The CDR3 reads CASSVYREGIGSPLHF. For the CDR3, the DNA is TGTGCCAGCAGTGTATACAGGGAGGGCATAGGTTCACCCCTCCACTTT.

As regards this clonotype: It may be a read error: a sequence one base away is much more abundant. This chain joins TRBV6-2 or TRBV6-3 and TRBJ1-2, with a tentative D call TRBD1 (5 bases). There are 14 residues in the CDR3. Germline-derived CDR1 and CDR2 are MNHEY and SVGEGT. The CDR3 region is CASIYSRGTYGYTF. CDR3 DNA sequence: TGTGCCAGCATTTACTCCCGGGGGACTTATGGCTACACCTTC.

This clonotype was picked up many times. The chain combines TRBV7-2 with TRBJ2-7, with 12 positions matching TRBD2. Germline V gene sequence: CDR1 SGHTA, CDR2 FQGNSA. The ends lost 4 bases at V and 3 bases at J; junction bases unmatched: 10. This CDR3 is 17 amino acids long. CDR3 in amino acids: CASSSSGLAGGRYEQYF. Here the CDR3 DNA reads TGTGCCAGCAGCTCCTCGGGCCTAGCGGGGGGGCGCTACGAGCAGTACTTC.

This clonotype was seen at least ten times. The J gene is TRBJ2-7, the V gene TRBV7-8; TRBD2 might be the D (6 bases). Germline values: CDR1 SGHVS, CDR2 FQNEAQ. Between the trimmed V and J ends, which lost 4 bases and 0 bases, there was a span of 13 bases. There are 15 residues in the CDR3. In DNA, the CDR3 is TGTGCCAGCAGCTCCGGGACTCATGCCTCCTACGAGCAGTACTTC. It specifies CASSSGTHASYEQYF.

The chain has TRBV10-3 and TRBJ2-7; D ambiguous. The CDR3 is 10 amino acids. The germline CDR1 and CDR2 sequences are ENHRY and SYGVKD. V was cut by 5 bases and J by 1 base, with 0 bases left in between. In DNA form, the CDR3 reads TGTGCCATCAGTTCCTACGAGCAGTACTTC. Amino acid sequence: CAISSYEQYF.

The table lists this clonotype with many counts. J is TRBJ2-7 and V is TRBV27; tentative D call: TRBD2 (5 bases). Germline V gene lookup returns CDR1 MNHEY and CDR2 SMNVEV (reference sequence). This CDR3 is 14 amino acids long. V was trimmed by 0 bases and J by 4 bases, leaving 10 bases between them. The CDR3 loop is CASSLSGVSYEQYF. For the CDR3, the DNA is TGTGCCAGCAGTTTATCCGGGGTGTCTTACGAGCAGTACTTC.

The table lists this clonotype with many counts. The chain combines TRBV6-1 with TRBJ1-3; TRBD1 might be the D (6 bases). CDR3 size: 16 residues. The V end was cut by 7 bases, the J end by 0 bases, with 16 bases between. In germline, CDR1 is MNHNS, CDR2 SASEGT. CDR3 in amino acids: CASNSGQKSSGNTIYF. The CDR3 DNA sequence: TGTGCCAGCAACTCCGGACAGAAAAGCTCTGGAAACACCATATATTTT.

This clonotype was recorded at least ten times. The J gene is TRBJ1-1, the V gene TRBV29-1; a possible D gene is TRBD1 (6 bases). The germline V gene encodes CDR1 SQVTM and CDR2 ANQGSEA. The CDR3 loop spans 12 amino acids. The germline V and J ends were trimmed by 6 bases and 2 bases, with 10 bases remaining between them. CDR3 DNA sequence: TGCAGCGTCTACAGGGAAAACACTGAAGCTTTCTTT. This codes for CSVYRENTEAFF. Using reference TRBV29-1 and TRBJ1-1 for the parts outside the CDR3, the full variable domain is SAVISQKPSRDICQRGTSLTIQCQVDSQVTMMFWYRQQPGQSLTLIATANQGSEATYESGFVIDKFPISRPNLTFSTLTVSNMSPEDSSIYLCSVYRENTEAFFGQGTRLTVV.

The rearrangement joins TRBV6-1 to TRBJ1-6, with 7 bases aligning to TRBD1. V shed 6 bases, J shed 7 bases, and the junction held 6 bases outside the gene matches. Germline-derived CDR1 and CDR2 are MNHNS and SASEGT. The CDR3 contains 14 residues. The CDR3 nucleotides read TGTGCCAGCAGGTACCGGGACAGAAATTCACCCCTCCACTTT. Protein product: CASRYRDRNSPLHF.

There are many counts of this clonotype. J is TRBJ1-4 and V is TRBV6-5; 7 positions match TRBD1. CDR1 and CDR2 (germline): MNHEY, SVGAGI. The CDR3 has 13 residues. V lost 8 bases and J lost 8; bases outside the gene matches: 8. CDR3 nucleotides: TGTGCCAGCGGGATAGGGGGCATGGAAAAACTGTTTTTT. Its protein product is CASGIGGMEKLFF.

Many counts were recorded for this clonotype. The genes are TRBV2 and TRBJ2-7; D remains ambiguous. Germline-derived CDR1 and CDR2 are SNHLY and FYNNEI. The length of the CDR3 is 14 residues. V lost 0 bases and J 1 base, leaving 7 bases between the germline ends. The CDR3 here is CASSEAGFSYEQYF. The CDR3 nucleotides are TGTGCCAGCAGTGAAGCGGGGTTTTCCTACGAGCAGTACTTC.

In its sample, this clonotype was seen a few times. This chain uses TRBV29-1 with TRBJ1-1; 10 bases fit TRBD1. V was clipped by 7 bases and J by 3 bases; unmatched bases: 2. The CDR3 consists of 12 residues. CDR1 and CDR2 from the germline V gene are SQVTM and ANQGSEA. CDR3 DNA: TGCAGCGGGACAGGGGGGGACACTGAAGCTTTCTTT. This gives the protein CSGTGGDTEAFF.

CDR3 bases: TGTGCCACCAGTGACCCGACAGGCACCACCGGGGAGCTGTTTTTT. Translating gives CATSDPTGTTGELFF. This chain joins TRBV24-1 and TRBJ2-2, with a possible D match to TRBD1 (6 bases). V was pared by 4 bases and J by 4 bases, with 12 bases between. Germline CDR1 is KGHDR and CDR2 is SFDVKD. There are 15 residues in the CDR3.

This clonotype turned up a few times. In DNA form, the CDR3 reads TGCAGCGTTGAAGATGAGGGGTCCGGGGAGCTGTTTTTT. Protein: CSVEDEGSGELFF. This chain joins TRBV29-1 and TRBJ2-2; either TRBD1 or TRBD2 may supply D (5 bases each). Germline lookup yields CDR1 SQVTM and CDR2 ANQGSEA. The CDR3 totals 13 residues. V was trimmed by 0 bases and J by 6 bases, leaving 8 bases between them.

The genes are TRBV30 and TRBJ1-5, with D maybe TRBD1 (6 bases). Looked up from germline, CDR1 is GTSNPN and CDR2 is SVGIG (reference sequence). Trimming took 2 bases from V and 6 from J, leaving 14 bases between them. The CDR3 is 14 residues long. The DNA of the CDR3 is TGTGCCTGGAGTAGGGGGGCAGGCGGTCAGCCCCAGCATTTT. Translating gives CAWSRGAGGQPQHF.

This clonotype has ten or more counts. This chain links TRBV24-1 with TRBJ2-3; TRBD2 matches 7 bases. V lost 3 bases, J lost 4 bases, and 12 bases stayed unmatched. The CDR3 is 17 amino acids. Germline V gene lookup returns CDR1 KGHDR and CDR2 SFDVKD. The CDR3 here is CATSDPTGDLAADTQYF. The CDR3 DNA reads as TGTGCCACCAGTGATCCCACGGGGGACCTAGCGGCAGATACGCAGTATTTT.

This clonotype was found many times. The chain links TRBV30 to TRBJ1-5; D is unresolved. The germline V gene has CDR1 GTSNPN and CDR2 SVGIG (reference sequence). V gave up 1 base and J gave up 3 bases, with 13 bases separating them. The CDR3 is 15 amino acids. CDR3 nucleotides: TGTGCCTGGAGTGAGGTGGCAGAGCTCAATCAGCCCCAGCATTTT. Its protein is CAWSEVAELNQPQHF.

Ten or more counts support this clonotype. V gene TRBV19 combines with J gene TRBJ2-7; D ambiguous. Between the trimmed V and J ends, which lost 7 bases and 2 bases, there was a span of 18 bases. This CDR3 is 15 amino acids long. Germline V CDR1 and CDR2: LNHDA, SQIVND (reference sequence). The CDR3 spells CASTTSSEAPYEQYF. The CDR3 coding sequence is TGTGCCAGTACCACCTCAAGTGAGGCACCCTACGAGCAGTACTTC.

There are a few counts of this clonotype. The chain has TRBV5-1 and TRBJ2-3; D remains unclear. This CDR3 is 11 amino acids long. Germline CDR1 reads SGHRS; CDR2 reads YFSETQ. The ends were cut back, 1 base at V and 5 bases at J, with 2 bases in the middle. The CDR3: CASSLKDTQYF. The CDR3 DNA reads as TGCGCCAGCAGCTTGAAAGATACGCAGTATTTT.

This clonotype was picked up many times. The V and J genes are TRBV2 and TRBJ1-2; D is perhaps TRBD1 (5 bases). V was pared by 10 bases and J by 8 bases, with 14 bases between. Germline values: CDR1 SNHLY, CDR2 FYNNEI. The CDR3 runs to 11 residues. The CDR3 region is CATWGVNGYTF. CDR3 sequence (DNA): TGTGCCACTTGGGGGGTGAACGGCTACACCTTC.

Within the sample, this clonotype is medium-sized. V and J are TRBV30 and TRBJ2-1; 9 nucleotides align to TRBD2. Per germline, CDR1 GTSNPN and CDR2 SVGIG (reference sequence). V lost 0 bases to trimming and J lost 3 bases; unmatched junction nucleotides: 3. The CDR3 runs to 15 residues. The CDR3 DNA reads TGTGCCTGGAGTGTACAAGCGGGAGGCTACAATGAGCAGTTCTTC. This codes for CAWSVQAGGYNEQFF.